This T cell receptor beta chain was documented in a study of T-cell reconstitution after alpha-beta-depleted transplantation in children. A TCRbeta library incorporating unique molecular identifiers was prepared. TCRdb called the PCR reads again in MiXCR, with one record for every CDR3 protein. The table records approximately 430,000 distinct CDR3 sequences, roughly 16% of them present only once. Trimming took 2 bases from V and 5 from J; bases not matched to a gene: 4. This CDR3 spans 15 amino acids. CDR1 and CDR2 (germline): SGHDT, YYEEEE. This chain joins TRBV5-6 and TRBJ2-2, with TRBD1 matching 9 bases. Sequencing was performed on PBMCs, mostly from graft donor cells, taken 360 days after TCRalphabeta/CD19-depleted stem cell transplant. The clonotype comes from a boy in the first two years of life who had a stem cell transplant for Wiskott-Aldrich syndrome, so the T cells may come from the graft donor. CDR3 DNA sequence: TGTGCCAGCAGCTTACAGGGGGCTCGGACCGGGGAGCTGTTTTTT. Translation: CASSLQGARTGELFF.